The 29 T cell receptor beta chains listed next were all sequenced from one sample in a study of tissue T cells after allogeneic stem cell transplantation. TCRdb's table, derived via immunoSEQ multiplex PCR, lists solely in-frame clones and lacks some. Of 6,000 to 9,500 clones listed, 78% are singletons. Source: skin, taken at autopsy. The receptors shown here come from a male patient older than 55 with steroid-refractory graft-versus-host disease after an allogeneic stem cell transplant. Some T cells may be provided by the graft donor.

This chain connects TRBV7-9 to TRBJ1-6; D is unresolved. Deletions cut 8 bases from V and 10 bases from J, with 12 bases between. Germline CDR1 and CDR2: SEHNR and FQNEAQ (reference sequence). CDR3 length: 12 amino acids. The CDR3 loop reads CASLSCCSPLHF. As DNA, the CDR3 is TGTGCCAGCCTTTCCTGCTGCTCACCCCTCCACTTT.

The chain couples TRBV6-2 or TRBV6-3 to TRBJ1-1; a possible D gene is TRBD1 (5 bases). The CDR3 spans 13 residues. CDR1 and CDR2 from the germline V gene are MNHEY and SVGEGT. The germline V and J ends were trimmed by 4 bases and 5 bases, with 11 bases remaining between them. In DNA form, the CDR3 reads TGTGCCAGCAGTTTGGGGGTTGGTACTGAAGCTTTCTTT. Protein sequence: CASSLGVGTEAFF.

Sample share makes this clone large. V is TRBV6-6 and J is TRBJ2-7, with TRBD1 as a possible D gene (6 bases). The length of the CDR3 is 14 residues. Per germline, CDR1 MNHNY and CDR2 SVGAGI (reference sequence). Trimming pared 3 bases from V and 4 bases from J, leaving 13 bases between. The CDR3 DNA is TGTGCCAGCAGTTATCAGACAGGACTTTACGAGCAGTACTTC. It codes for CASSYQTGLYEQYF.

The gene calls are TRBV19 and TRBJ2-2; perhaps TRBD2 as D (6 bases). Germline-derived CDR1 and CDR2 are LNHDA and SQIVND (reference sequence). CDR3 length equals 17 residues. V dropped 0 bases and J dropped 4 bases, with 15 bases sitting between them. The CDR3 nucleotides read TGTGCCAGTAGTATAGATCTGTCGGAGGGTCCCACCGGGGAGCTGTTTTTT. Protein sequence: CASSIDLSEGPTGELFF.

This clone was observed a single time. The V gene is TRBV7-9, the J gene TRBJ2-7; D may be TRBD1 or TRBD2 (6 bases each). V was trimmed by 5 bases and J by 2 bases, leaving 13 bases between them. The CDR3 length is 14 residues. CDR1 SEHNR and CDR2 FQNEAQ come from the germline V gene (reference sequence). The chain's CDR3 is CASSGAGHPYEQYF. CDR3 coding DNA: TGTGCCAGCAGCGGCGCGGGACACCCCTACGAGCAGTACTTC.

The chain links TRBV6-2 or TRBV6-3 to TRBJ1-1; no clear D. The germline CDR1 and CDR2 sequences are MNHEY and SVGEGT. This CDR3 contains 15 residues. Trimming pared 5 bases from V and 4 bases from J, leaving 17 bases between. In DNA, the CDR3 is TGTGCCAGCAGTGAGACGGGTCCTTTAGTCACTGAAGCTTTCTTT. Its translation: CASSETGPLVTEAFF.

This chain connects TRBV7-9 to TRBJ1-3; a weak D match, TRBD1 (6 bases). CDR1 and CDR2 (germline): SEHNR, FQNEAQ (reference sequence). V lost 6 bases, J lost 3 bases, and 15 bases lay in between. The CDR3 contains 15 residues. The CDR3 here is CASRPPYRVGNTIYF. The CDR3 DNA reads TGTGCCAGCAGGCCACCCTACAGGGTTGGAAACACCATATATTTT.

V usage is TRBV10-2 and J usage is TRBJ2-5; maybe TRBD2 (5 bases). In germline, CDR1 is WSHSY, CDR2 SAAADI. The CDR3 runs to 14 residues. The V and J ends lost 6 bases and 3 bases respectively, with 14 bases between them. In DNA form, the CDR3 reads TGCGCCAGCAGAGAACTAGACGGGGAAGAGACCCAGTACTTC. Translated: CASRELDGEETQYF.

The gene calls are TRBV5-1 and TRBJ2-5; TRBD1 is a possible D gene (7 bases). The CDR3 sequence is 19 residues long. V was trimmed by 4 bases and J by 5 bases, leaving 30 bases between them. Germline values: CDR1 SGHRS, CDR2 YFSETQ. The CDR3 is CASSGIGQGVHGGVETQYF. The CDR3 nucleotides are TGCGCCAGCAGCGGAATAGGTCAGGGGGTTCACGGAGGGGTTGAGACCCAGTACTTC. Drawing the rest from reference TRBV5-1 and TRBJ2-5, the complete variable domain is KAGVTQTPRYLIKTRGQQVTLSCSPISGHRSVSWYQQTPGQGLQFLFEYFSETQRNKGNFPGRFSGRQFSNSRSEMNVSTLELGDSALYLCASSGIGQGVHGGVETQYFGPGTRLLVL.

The chain couples TRBV24-1 to TRBJ2-3; tentatively, D is TRBD1 (5 bases). V lost 4 bases, J lost 9 bases, and 13 bases lay in between. This CDR3 comprises 13 residues. Germline V gene sequence: CDR1 KGHDR, CDR2 SFDVKD. The CDR3 sequence: CATSESGHGTQYF. The DNA of the CDR3 is TGTGCCACCAGTGAGTCAGGACACGGCACGCAGTATTTT.

V gene TRBV11-2 combines with J gene TRBJ1-1; D is unresolved. Germline CDR1 and CDR2: SGHAT and FQNNGV. CDR3 length: 13 residues. Deletions cut 5 bases from V and 0 bases from J, with 7 bases between. The CDR3 spells CASSRTVNTEAFF. CDR3 nucleotide sequence: TGTGCCAGCAGCCGCACAGTGAACACTGAAGCTTTCTTT. Full variable domain (rest looked up from reference TRBV11-2 and TRBJ1-1): EAGVAQSPRYKIIEKRQSVAFWCNPISGHATLYWYQQILGQGPKLLIQFQNNGVVDDSQLPKDRFSAERLKGVDSTLKIQPAKLEDSAVYLCASSRTVNTEAFFGQGTRLTVV.

This clone was seen only a few times. The genes are TRBV7-9 and TRBJ1-5; D is perhaps TRBD1 (5 bases). Germline CDR1 is SEHNR and CDR2 is FQNEAQ (reference sequence). CDR3 length equals 14 residues. Trimming shortened V by 1 base and J by 4 bases, and 8 bases separated the two germline ends. The CDR3 DNA reads as TGTGCCAGCAGCTTAGGGGGCCGGAATCAGCCCCAGCATTTT. Translating it yields CASSLGGRNQPQHF.

V usage is TRBV23-1 and J usage is TRBJ1-4; 8 bases match TRBD1. Being an ORF, TRBV23-1 has a function that is uncertain. V was pared by 10 bases and J by 7 bases, with 8 bases of the junction left unmatched. The CDR3 runs 13 residues. DNA for the CDR3: TGCGCCAACGACAGGGGAGGGGGTGAAAAACTGTTTTTT. Its protein is CANDRGGGEKLFF.

This chain joins TRBV19 and TRBJ2-1; no definite D call. There are 16 residues in the CDR3. Germline values: CDR1 LNHDA, CDR2 SQIVND (reference sequence). Trimming cost V 4 bases and J 0 bases, with 13 bases left between them. For the CDR3, the DNA is TGTGCCAGTAGTAAACCGCTAGGTAGCTCCTACAATGAGCAGTTCTTC. Its translation is CASSKPLGSSYNEQFF. Full variable domain (missing parts from reference TRBV19 and TRBJ2-1): DGGITQSPKYLFRKEGQNVTLSCEQNLNHDAMYWYRQDPGQGLRLIYYSQIVNDFQKGDIAEGYSVSREKKESFPLTVTSAQKNPTAFYLCASSKPLGSSYNEQFFGPGTRLTVL.

J is TRBJ2-3 and V is TRBV4-2; D possibly matches TRBD1 or TRBD2 (5 bases each). Trimming took off 0 bases at V and 5 bases at J, with 18 bases between the two ends. The CDR3 covers 17 residues. CDR1 LGHNA and CDR2 YNFKEQ come from the germline V gene. Here the CDR3 DNA reads TGTGCCAGCAGCCAAGACCTCCGCGGTGGTGGGGGAGATACGCAGTATTTT. As protein: CASSQDLRGGGGDTQYF.

This sequence joins TRBV29-1 and TRBJ1-6; 7 bases are shared with TRBD1. Germline loops: CDR1 SQVTM, CDR2 ANQGSEA. The CDR3 spans 15 residues. The ends lost 8 bases at V and 0 bases at J; junction bases unmatched: 7. The CDR3 nucleotides are TGCAGCACGACAGGGCTGATCTCCTATAATTCACCCCTCCACTTT. Translating gives CSTTGLISYNSPLHF.

The rearrangement links TRBV24-1 to TRBJ2-2; 7 bases agree with TRBD1. V lost 9 bases to trimming and J lost 5 bases; unmatched junction nucleotides: 5. The CDR3 extends over 13 amino acids. Germline CDR1 reads KGHDR; CDR2 reads SFDVKD. Here the CDR3 reads CATPKQGTGELFF. DNA of the CDR3: TGTGCCACCCCTAAACAGGGGACCGGGGAGCTGTTTTTT.

The V call is TRBV2, the J call TRBJ1-6; no firm D call. Germline CDR1 SNHLY, CDR2 FYNNEI. V lost 5 bases, J lost 10 bases, and 0 bases lay in between. The CDR3 covers 9 residues. CDR3 amino acids: CASSSPLHF. The CDR3 DNA reads as TGTGCCAGCAGTTCACCCCTCCACTTT.

The chain carries TRBV5-1 and TRBJ1-1; D might be TRBD1 (5 bases). Germline CDR1 and CDR2: SGHRS and YFSETQ. The CDR3 has 14 amino acids. V was cut by 3 bases and J by 1 base, with 10 bases left in between. CDR3 residues: CASSWGRRNTEAFF. The CDR3 DNA follows: TGCGCCAGCAGCTGGGGACGGCGGAACACTGAAGCTTTCTTT.

The chain links TRBV11-2 to TRBJ2-7; TRBD2 matches 12 bases. The CDR3 consists of 15 residues. Germline V gives CDR1 SGHAT, CDR2 FQNNGV. Trimming cost V 4 bases and J 2 bases; bases outside gene matches: 3. CDR3 nucleotides: TGTGCCAGCAGCTCCGCTAGCGGGGGGGCCTACGAGCAGTACTTC. It specifies CASSSASGGAYEQYF.

V gene TRBV27 combines with J gene TRBJ2-7, with 9 bases identical to TRBD1. V lost 0 bases, J lost 4 bases, and 4 bases stayed unmatched. Looked up from germline, CDR1 is MNHEY and CDR2 is SMNVEV (reference sequence). The CDR3 runs to 15 residues. For the CDR3, the DNA is TGTGCCAGCAGTTTATCCTGGACAGGGGTTTACGAGCAGTACTTC. This encodes CASSLSWTGVYEQYF.

J is TRBJ2-7 and V is TRBV27; D uncertain. Per the germline V gene, CDR1 is MNHEY and CDR2 is SMNVEV (reference sequence). CDR3 length: 14 amino acids. V lost 2 bases and J 0 bases, leaving 8 bases between the germline ends. The CDR3 loop is CASSLRVSSYEQYF. The CDR3 DNA is TGTGCCAGCAGTTTACGGGTTAGCTCCTACGAGCAGTACTTC.

V gene TRBV18 combines with J gene TRBJ1-3, with D tentatively TRBD1 (6 bases). CDR1 and CDR2 from the germline V gene are KGHSH and LQKENI. The CDR3 runs to 13 residues. V lost 4 bases and J 8 bases, leaving 12 bases between the germline ends. CDR3 loop: CASSQQGGDTIYF. The CDR3 DNA reads TGTGCCAGCTCACAACAGGGCGGGGACACCATATATTTT. Looking up the rest from reference TRBV18 and TRBJ1-3 gives the full variable domain: NAGVMQNPRHLVRRRGQEARLRCSPMKGHSHVYWYRQLPEEGLKFMVYLQKENIIDESGMPKERFSAEFPKEGPSILRIQQVVRGDSAAYFCASSQQGGDTIYFGEGSWLTVV.

The rearrangement uses TRBV7-9 and TRBJ1-2; D is possibly TRBD1 (6 bases). The germline V and J ends were trimmed by 4 bases and 0 bases, with 12 bases remaining between them. The CDR3 runs 15 residues. Germline V CDR1 and CDR2: SEHNR, FQNEAQ (reference sequence). CDR3 nucleotides: TGTGCCAGCAGCTCTACAGGGAAATCTAACTATGGCTACACCTTC. It is translated as CASSSTGKSNYGYTF.

This chain joins TRBV20-1 and TRBJ1-1; maybe TRBD1 (5 bases). Trimming took off 5 bases at V and 4 bases at J, with 8 bases between the two ends. The CDR3 has 11 amino acids. Germline loops: CDR1 DFQATT, CDR2 SNEGSKA (reference sequence). In DNA, the CDR3 is TGCAGTGCTGGGGCTCTCACTGAAGCTTTCTTT. Amino acid sequence: CSAGALTEAFF.

Only a few counts were recorded for this clone. This sequence joins TRBV10-3 and TRBJ2-2, with D perhaps TRBD1 or TRBD2 (6 bases each). Germline values: CDR1 ENHRY, CDR2 SYGVKD. Trimming left V 6 bases short and J 5 bases short, with 19 bases between. The CDR3 runs 16 residues. CDR3 sequence reads: CAIRTAAGGGTGELFF. Written as DNA, the CDR3 is TGTGCCATCAGGACCGCCGCCGGGGGCGGAACCGGGGAGCTGTTTTTT.

The J gene is TRBJ2-7, the V gene TRBV2; TRBD1 or TRBD2 may be the D gene (6 bases each). CDR3 length equals 15 residues. CDR1 is SNHLY and CDR2 is FYNNEI in the germline V gene. V dropped 6 bases and J dropped 2 bases, with 17 bases sitting between them. CDR3 in amino acids: CASRSPFRGAYEQYF. For the CDR3, the DNA is TGTGCCAGCAGAAGTCCCTTTAGGGGGGCCTACGAGCAGTACTTC.

In this sample, this clone turned up a few times. The chain recombines TRBV28 with TRBJ1-2; D is unclear. Between the trimmed V and J ends, which lost 6 bases and 0 bases, there was a span of 8 bases. The CDR3 runs to 13 residues. CDR1 and CDR2 from the germline V gene are MDHEN and SYDVKM. For the CDR3, the DNA is TGTGCCAGCAGGACAAACACTAACTATGGCTACACCTTC. It codes for CASRTNTNYGYTF.

Sample share makes this clone large. One junction end disagrees with the germline gene, perhaps due to a read error. This rearrangement joins TRBV19 to TRBJ2-2, with a possible D match to TRBD2 (6 bases). The CDR3 totals 17 residues. Germline lookup yields CDR1 LNHDA and CDR2 SQIVND (reference sequence). The CDR3 sequence is CASSIEGSGRNAGELFF. The DNA for the CDR3 is TGTGCCAGTAGTATAGAGGGTTCAGGGAGGAACGCCGGGGAGCTGTTTTTT. The full variable domain, completed using reference TRBV19 and TRBJ2-2, is DGGITQSPKYLFRKEGQNVTLSCEQNLNHDAMYWYRQDPGQGLRLIYYSQIVNDFQKGDIAEGYSVSREKKESFPLTVTSAQKNPTAFYLCASSIEGSGRNAGELFFGEGSRLTVL.